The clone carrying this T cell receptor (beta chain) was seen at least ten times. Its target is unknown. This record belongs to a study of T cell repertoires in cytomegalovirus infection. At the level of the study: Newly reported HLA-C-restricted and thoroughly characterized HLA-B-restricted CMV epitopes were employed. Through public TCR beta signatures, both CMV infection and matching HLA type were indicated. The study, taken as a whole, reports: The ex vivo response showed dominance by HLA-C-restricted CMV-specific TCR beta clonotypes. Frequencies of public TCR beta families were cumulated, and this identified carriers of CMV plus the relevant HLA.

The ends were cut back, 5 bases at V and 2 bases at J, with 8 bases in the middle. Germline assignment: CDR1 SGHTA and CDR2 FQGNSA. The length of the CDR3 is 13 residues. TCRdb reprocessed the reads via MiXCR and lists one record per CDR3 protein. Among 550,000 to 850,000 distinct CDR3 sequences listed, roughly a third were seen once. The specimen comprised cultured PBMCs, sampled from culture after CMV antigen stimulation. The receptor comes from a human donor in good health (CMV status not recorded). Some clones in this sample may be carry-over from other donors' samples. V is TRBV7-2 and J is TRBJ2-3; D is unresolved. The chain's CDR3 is CASSRWDTDTQYF. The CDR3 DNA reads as TGTGCCAGCAGCCGGTGGGACACAGATACGCAGTATTTT. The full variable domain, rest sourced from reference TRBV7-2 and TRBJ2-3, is GAGVSQSPSNKVTEKGKDVELRCDPISGHTALYWYRQSLGQGLEFLIYFQGNSAPDKSGLPSDRFSAERTGGSVSTLTIQRTQQEDSAVYLCASSRWDTDTQYFGPGTRLTVL.